This TCR beta chain was retrieved from a study of shared clonotypes between healthy human individuals (dated by TCRdb to the early 2020s). For the study in its entirety: The cohort included three men and two women between 18 and 49 years of age. For each donor, CD4 naive and CD4 memory were each given three plates, CD8 naive was given two plates, and CD8 memory was given one plate. To estimate repertoire size and how much clonotype sharing occurs between individuals, the study deeply sequenced the blood TCR repertoires of five or six healthy adults. To increase sequencing depth and limit assay-specific biases, TCR repertoire library preparation and sequencing were carried out by different laboratories using diverse techniques. Between about 0.94 and 8.9 billion PBMCs per donor were obtained by leukapheresis.

The donors were healthy, HIV-negative adults with no recently reported acute infections or vaccinations. Every donor was a Caucasian adult living in Nashville, Tennessee, USA. CD4+ T cells were enriched through magnetic negative selection, after which naive cells were positively selected on CD45RA and the remaining negative fraction served as the memory subset. After blood collection by leukapheresis, PBMCs were isolated using Ficoll-Histopaque density gradient centrifugation and then cryopreserved in the vapor phase of liquid nitrogen. Analytical flow cytometry was used to check the purity and quantity of every magnetically sorted T cell population. Genomic DNA was isolated from every sorted fraction and measured by UV absorbance on a Nanodrop 2000c. General conclusions and limits of the study: Clonotypes shared by all four sorted-subset donors showed higher generation probabilities than non-shared clonotypes. Rarefaction of sorted-subset datasets indicated incomplete sequencing despite the large sequencing depth. Naive subsets generally had larger estimated clonotype richness than memory subsets. Sharing across several donors was observed for around 5% of naive CD4, less than 4% of naive CD8, 2% to 2.5% of memory CD4, and 0.4% of memory CD8 clonotypes. Sampling was restricted to blood, and TCR repertoires in tissue are likely to differ from TCR repertoires in blood. Pairwise subsampling led to the expectation that sequencing depth would affect the degree of clonotype sharing among donors. Because the study included a small number of donors, the genetic and exposure-history diversity represented was limited.

V lost 2 bases and J lost 2 bases, and the count of bases not matched to a germline gene is 12. As encoded in the germline V gene, CDR1 is SGHVS while CDR2 is FQNEAQ. Its CDR3 holds 18 amino acids, cysteine through phenylalanine. Only the CDR3 DNA is retained, 54 bases long and in frame from the first base. As concerns this clone: The specificity of this receptor is unknown. The sample holds no much larger clone one base away, and base qualities are not on file.

Using the deep immunoSEQ assay, multiplex PCR amplified TCR CDR3 regions from genomic DNA. Extracted genomic DNA from each cell subset was spread evenly across all wells of several immunoSEQ 96-well plates, with each plate serving as a replicate. For sorted subsets, each replicate PCR was loaded with about 0.2 ug genomic DNA, equivalent to about 30,000 T cell genomes. Purified libraries were quantified with a Qubit 3.0 fluorometer, sized on a Bioanalyzer 2100, and re-quantified with the KAPA Library Quantification kit. Each immunoSEQ 96-well plate was sequenced on its own single-read 150-cycle Illumina NextSeq 550 flow cell. In the authors' own workflow: Because the immunoSEQ output included only junctional sequences and no quality scores, the filtering could not be the same as the filtering used for full-length reads. Sequences were annotated with PyIR, a Python wrapper for IgBLAST v1.9, and V/J genes and CDR3 were assigned using IMGT germline references. Reads were filtered out if the reads had weak V/J assignments (E-value above 1e-6), no CDR3, stop codons, out-of-frame junctions, or ambiguous translated residues. V3J clonotypes were defined as sequences sharing an identical inferred V gene, J gene, and CDR3 amino acid sequence. The percentage overlap between two repertoires was calculated by dividing the number of shared unique clonotypes by the size of the smaller repertoire. Richness of each repertoire was evaluated using RTK rarefaction, the Chao1 estimator, and Recon v2.1 estimates of unobserved clonotypes. OLGA was used to compute generation probabilities for all TCRbeta clonotypes that the gDNA method yielded from a few donors. TCRdb took this table from immuneACCESS and kept in-frame rearrangements with V and J called. Such tables lack part of the clones; where checked against another copy, unresolved V genes explain under half of the gap, and the rest is unexplained. V, J and clone size are those of that table, while D and trimming were read from the DNA. The sample has approximately 1,500,000 clones on record, more than 95% of them singletons. The ten most abundant clones make up roughly 1.2% of the sample.

Material for sequencing was naive CD4+ T cells sorted from blood. The meaning of the sample's cell subset or site label: CD45RA+ positively selected. The sequence links TRBV7-8 to TRBJ2-5; TRBD2 matches 9 bases in the middle. The receptor was derived from a man between 25 and 39 years old in good health. Read as DNA, the sequence is TGTGCCAGCAGCTTACTGGCGGGAGGGGCATCGAAACAAGAGACCCAGTACTTC. Its product reads: CASSLLAGGASKQETQYF. The full variable domain, completed from the reference TRBV7-8 and TRBJ2-5 proteins outside the CDR3, reads GAGVSQSPRYKVAKRGQDVALRCDPISGHVSLFWYQQALGQGPEFLTYFQNEAQLDKSGLPSDRFFAERPEGSVSTLKIQRTQQEDSAVYLCASSLLAGGASKQETQYFGPGTRLLVL.